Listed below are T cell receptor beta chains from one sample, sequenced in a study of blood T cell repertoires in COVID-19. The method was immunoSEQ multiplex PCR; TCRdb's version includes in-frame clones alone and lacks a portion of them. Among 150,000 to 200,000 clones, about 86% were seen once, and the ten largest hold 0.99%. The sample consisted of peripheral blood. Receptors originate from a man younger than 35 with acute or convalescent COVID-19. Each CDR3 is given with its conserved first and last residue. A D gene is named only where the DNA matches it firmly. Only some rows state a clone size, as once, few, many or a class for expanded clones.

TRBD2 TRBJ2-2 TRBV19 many TGTGCCAGTACTCCAGGAGCGGGGGCCATTCAGGAGCTGTTTTTT CASTPGAGAIQELFF
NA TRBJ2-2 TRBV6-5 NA TGTGCCAGCAGCAAAACCCACATAAATACCGGGGAGCTGTTTTTT CASSKTHINTGELFF
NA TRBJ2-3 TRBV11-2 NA TGTGCCAGCAGCTCCCTAGCGGATACGCAGTATTTT CASSSLADTQYF
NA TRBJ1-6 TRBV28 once TGTGCCAGCAGTTTCGGTAATTCACCCCTCCACTTT CASSFGNSPLHF
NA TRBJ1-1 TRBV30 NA TGTGCCTGGGCGGACAGAATGAACACTGAAGCTTTCTTT CAWADRMNTEAFF
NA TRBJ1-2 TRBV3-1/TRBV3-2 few TGTGCCAGCAGCCCCGAGAGGGCAAGCTATGGCTACACCTTC CASSPERASYGYTF
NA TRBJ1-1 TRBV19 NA TGTGCCAGTAGTGACCAGGTGAACACTGAAGCTTTCTTT CASSDQVNTEAFF
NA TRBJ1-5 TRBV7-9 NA TGTGCCAGCAGCACAAGATCTCAGCCCCAGCATTTT CASSTRSQPQHF
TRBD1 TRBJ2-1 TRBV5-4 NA TGTGCCAGCAGCATCGGACAGGGAATAGGGGAGCAGTTCTTC CASSIGQGIGEQFF
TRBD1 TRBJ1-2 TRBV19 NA TGTGCCATTAAAGGGGGCGCCGGCTATGGCTACACCTTC CAIKGGAGYGYTF
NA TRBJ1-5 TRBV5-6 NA TGTGCCAGCAGCTTGAAATATAGCAATCAGCCCCAGCATTTT CASSLKYSNQPQHF
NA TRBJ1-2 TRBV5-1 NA TGCGCCAGCAGACCAGGGGTGGACTATGGCTACACCTTC CASRPGVDYGYTF
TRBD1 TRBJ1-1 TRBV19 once TGTGCCAGTAGTTCACAGGGGGTGAACACTGAAGCTTTCTTT CASSSQGVNTEAFF
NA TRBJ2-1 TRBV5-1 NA TGCGCCAGCAGCTACCCTGACAGGAGCGATGAGCAGTTCTTC CASSYPDRSDEQFF
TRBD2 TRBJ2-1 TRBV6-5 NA TGTGCCAGCAGTTCAAGACTAGCGGGGATCTACAATGAGCAGTTCTTC CASSSRLAGIYNEQFF
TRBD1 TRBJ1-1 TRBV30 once TGTGCCTGGTCCCGGGACAGGGGGCGACAAGCTTTCTTT CAWSRDRGRQAFF
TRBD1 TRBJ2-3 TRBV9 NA TGTGCCAGCAGCGTGGACAGGATGAGCACAGATACGCAGTATTTT CASSVDRMSTDTQYF
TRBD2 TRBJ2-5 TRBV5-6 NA TGTGCCAGCAGCTTGTCCGTGATAGCGGGTTCGGAAGAGACCCAGTACTTC CASSLSVIAGSEETQYF
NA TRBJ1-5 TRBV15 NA TGTGCCACCAGCAGAGAGTTGGGAGAGCCCCAGCATTTT CATSRELGEPQHF
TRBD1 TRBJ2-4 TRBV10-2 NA TGCGCCAGCAGTGGCGGACAGGGAAGGGATGAGAAAAACATTCAGTACTTC CASSGGQGRDEKNIQYF
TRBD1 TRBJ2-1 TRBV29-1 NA TGCAGCGTTGAAGATACCGGGGACAGGTTCTTC CSVEDTGDRFF
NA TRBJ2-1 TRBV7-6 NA TGTGCCAGCAGCGTTCAGTACAGCTCCTACAATGAGCAGTTCTTC CASSVQYSSYNEQFF
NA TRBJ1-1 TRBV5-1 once TGCGCCAGCAGCTTGGGAGTAGGGGATCAGAACACTGAAGCTTTCTTT CASSLGVGDQNTEAFF
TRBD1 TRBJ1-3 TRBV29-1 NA TGCAGCGGGGGACAGAGTACTGGAAACACCATATATTTT CSGGQSTGNTIYF
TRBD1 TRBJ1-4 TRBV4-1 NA TGCGCCAGCAGCCCTGAGGGACAGGGGTGGGGGGAAAAACTGTTTTTT CASSPEGQGWGEKLFF
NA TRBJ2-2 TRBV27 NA TGTGCCAGCAGTATCCGGGTGAACACCGGGGAGCTGTTTTTT CASSIRVNTGELFF
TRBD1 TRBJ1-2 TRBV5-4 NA TGTGCCAGCAGTTGGGACAGCGCCTATGGCTACACCTTC CASSWDSAYGYTF
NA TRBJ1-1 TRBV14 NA TGTGCCAGCAGCCAAGATTTCGGAGACACTGAAGCTTTCTTT CASSQDFGDTEAFF
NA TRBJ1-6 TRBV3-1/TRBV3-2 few TGTGCCAGCAGAGCTCGTGACGGGAATAATTCACCCCTCCACTTT CASRARDGNNSPLHF
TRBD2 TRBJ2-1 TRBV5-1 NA TGCGCCAGCAGCTTGGTCCTAGCGGGGGGGCCGGTTGATGAGCAGTTCTTC CASSLVLAGGPVDEQFF
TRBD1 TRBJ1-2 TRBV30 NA TGTGCCTGGAGTGACCCGACAGGGGGATATGGCTACACCTTC CAWSDPTGGYGYTF
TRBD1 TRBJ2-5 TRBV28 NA TGTGCCAGCAGTGGGACAGAAACCCAAGAGACCCAGTACTTC CASSGTETQETQYF
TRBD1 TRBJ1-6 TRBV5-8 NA TGTGCCAGCAGCTTAACAGGGGGCAATTCACCCCTCCACTTT CASSLTGGNSPLHF
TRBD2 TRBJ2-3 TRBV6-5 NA TGTGCCGTGAGTAGCGGGGCAGATACGCAGTATTTT CAVSSGADTQYF
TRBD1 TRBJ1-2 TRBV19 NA TGTGCCAGTAGCGACACTGGGACAGGAGTCTATGGCTACACCTTC CASSDTGTGVYGYTF
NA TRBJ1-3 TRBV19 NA TGTGCCAGTAGTTCTACAGGGACAACTGGAAACACCATATATTTT CASSSTGTTGNTIYF
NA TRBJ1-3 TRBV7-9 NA TGTGCCAGCAGCCTATCAATGGGCCTGGAAAACACCATATATTTT CASSLSMGLENTIYF
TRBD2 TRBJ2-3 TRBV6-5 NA TGTGCCAGCAGTTTAACGGGGGGGGAACCAGATACGCAGTATTTT CASSLTGGEPDTQYF
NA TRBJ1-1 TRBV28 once TGTGCCAGCATCCCAGGTCGGGTCGCAGGGCGGAGCACTGAAGCTTTCTTT CASIPGRVAGRSTEAFF
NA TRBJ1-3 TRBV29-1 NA TGCAGCGCTTGTACGCAGGATATGGCAGGAAACACCATATATTTT CSACTQDMAGNTIYF
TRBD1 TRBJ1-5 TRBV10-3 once TGTGCCATCGGGGGACAGTACAATCAGCCCCAGCATTTT CAIGGQYNQPQHF
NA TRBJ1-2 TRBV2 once TGTGCCAGCAGTGTTTGGTCAGATAACTATGGCTACACCTTC CASSVWSDNYGYTF
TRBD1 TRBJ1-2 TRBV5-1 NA TGCGCCAGCAGCTTGGGGGACAGGGCATTGAATGGCTACACCTTC CASSLGDRALNGYTF
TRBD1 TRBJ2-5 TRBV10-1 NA TGCGCCAGCAGCCCCTGGGACAGAGAAATTCAAGAGACCCAGTACTTC CASSPWDREIQETQYF
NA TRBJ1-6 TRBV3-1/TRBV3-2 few TGTGCCAGCAGCCAAGCCCGGGATTCACCCCTCCACTTT CASSQARDSPLHF
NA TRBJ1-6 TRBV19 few TGTGCCAGTAGGGGCAGGGTACAATCACCCCTCCACTTT CASRGRVQSPLHF
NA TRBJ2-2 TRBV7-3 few TGTGCCAGCAGTCGCTGGGCGACTACCAACACCGGGGAGCTGTTTTTT CASSRWATTNTGELFF
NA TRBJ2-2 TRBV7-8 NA TGTGCCAGCAGCCAACAGAGAAACACCGGGGAGCTGTTTTTT CASSQQRNTGELFF
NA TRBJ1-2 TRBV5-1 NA TGCGCCAGCAGCCCGACAGGAAACTATGGCTACACCTTC CASSPTGNYGYTF
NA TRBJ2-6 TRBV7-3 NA TGTGCCAGCAGCTTAGCAGGGAATGGGGCCAACGTCCTGACTTTC CASSLAGNGANVLTF
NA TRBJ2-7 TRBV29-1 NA TGCAGCGTCCCCAGGGGCGGGGGAGGCAACGAGCAGTACTTC CSVPRGGGGNEQYF
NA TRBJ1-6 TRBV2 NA TGTGCCAGCAAAGAACGAACAGGTTCACCCCTCCACTTT CASKERTGSPLHF
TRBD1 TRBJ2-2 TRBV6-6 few TGTGCCAGCAGTACCAAGACAGGGGATCGTACCGGGGAGCTGTTTTTT CASSTKTGDRTGELFF
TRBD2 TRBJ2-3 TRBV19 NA TGTGCCAGTAGTCGACTAGCCACAGATACGCAGTATTTT CASSRLATDTQYF
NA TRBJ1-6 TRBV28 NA TGTGCCAGCAATACAGGGCTATCATATAATTCACCCCTCCACTTT CASNTGLSYNSPLHF
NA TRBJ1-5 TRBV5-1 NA TGCGCCAGCAGCTTGGGCGACACGAGCAATCAGCCCCAGCATTTT CASSLGDTSNQPQHF
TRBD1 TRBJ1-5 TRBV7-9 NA TGTGCCAGCGCCGGGACAGGGGTCAATCAGCCCCAGCATTTT CASAGTGVNQPQHF